The TCR beta chain under discussion was sequenced for a study of early T cells in non-severe SARS-CoV-2 infection. About the study: The input, bulk RNA from unsorted whole blood, was sequenced, and chains were unpaired.

Comments on this clonotype: Its cognate antigen is unknown.

This CDR3 has 17 residues. The V segment lost 0 bases and the J segment 6 bases; nucleotides outside the gene matches: 8. Germline-derived CDR1 and CDR2 are SGHTA and FQGNSA. Study results and limitations: VDJdb-based annotation leaned toward anti-spike CD8 responses and missed private and CD4 specificities.

Unique molecular identifiers were added to individual cDNA molecules. TCRdb used MiXCR to reprocess the 5' RACE reads, holding one entry per CDR3 protein. The sample lists tens of thousands of distinct CDR3 sequences; around 19% were seen once. Source: whole blood, taken at baseline. This rearrangement joins TRBV7-2 to TRBJ2-1; 10 bases are shared with TRBD2. This sequence was found in an adult who was a healthcare worker with PCR-confirmed SARS-CoV-2 infection or an uninfected control (not recorded which). CDR3 region: CASSLARASGGVNEQFF. CDR3 in DNA: TGTGCCAGCAGCTTAGCGAGGGCTAGCGGGGGCGTCAATGAGCAGTTCTTC.